This TCR beta chain originates from a study of cytomegalovirus exposure and HLA in healthy donors. Overall study context: Earlier, about 180 million T cells were analyzed, and around 100 million unique TCR beta sequences were found among them.

The germline CDR1 and CDR2 sequences are MNHEY and SVGAGI. The CDR3 consists of 13 residues. The ends lost 7 bases at V and 4 bases at J; junction bases unmatched: 5. In the PCR, 60 Vbeta and 13 Jbeta primers were used. This table comes from immunoSEQ multiplex PCR, and its TCRdb copy is limited to in-frame clones, with some not included. This sample yields 200,000 to 250,000 clones, of which around 76% are seen a single time; 0.55% to 0.75% belongs to the top ten. This clone was detected only a few times. This sequence was found in a man aged 18 to 30 in good health and CMV-seronegative. Sequencing was carried out using PBMCs. The chain carries TRBV6-5 and TRBJ1-2, with 8 bases matching TRBD1. The CDR3 spells CASTTGGGYGYTF. CDR3 nucleotide sequence: TGTGCCAGCACCACAGGGGGGGGCTATGGCTACACCTTC.